This T cell receptor (beta chain) came from a study of T cells after yellow fever vaccination. TCRdb reprocessed the 5' RACE reads via MiXCR and lists one record per CDR3 protein. Here the sample spans 400,000 to 450,000 distinct CDR3 sequences, roughly a sixth being singletons. The sequence came from a man aged 18-30 years who received the YFV17D yellow fever vaccine. The specimen comprised PBMCs, sampled before the yellow fever booster vaccination.

The CDR3 DNA reads as TGCGCCAGCAGCCAAGACAGGGTGGGGATTCGCACTGAAGCTTTCTTT. This sequence encodes CASSQDRVGIRTEAFF. This chain joins TRBV5-1 and TRBJ1-1, with 7 nucleotides matching TRBD1. The CDR3 has 16 residues. With 4 bases clipped from V and 4 bases from J, the junction kept 13 bases outside the gene matches. Germline V gene lookup returns CDR1 SGHRS and CDR2 YFSETQ.